Listed here are 5 T cell receptor beta chains from one sample, sequenced in a study of blood T cell repertoires in COVID-19. Profiling relied on immunoSEQ multiplex PCR, and the TCRdb table lists in-frame clones only, not all of them. Of fewer than 350,000 clones in the sample, roughly 86% are singletons; the top ten hold approximately 2%. The sequencing sample was made of peripheral blood. The receptors shown here come from a woman between 25 and 40 years old who had recovered from COVID-19.

The rearrangement links TRBV24-1 to TRBJ1-2; D unresolved. Germline assignment: CDR1 KGHDR and CDR2 SFDVKD. CDR3 length: 13 residues. Between the trimmed V and J ends, which lost 5 bases and 6 bases, there was a span of 12 bases. CDR3 residues: CATSGAEAHGYTF. DNA for the CDR3: TGTGCCACCAGTGGGGCAGAAGCTCATGGCTACACCTTC.

The V call is TRBV24-1, the J call TRBJ2-3, with 7 bases lining up with TRBD2. The V gene end was trimmed by 5 bases and the J gene end by 0 bases; junction bases not matched to a gene: 4. In germline, CDR1 is KGHDR, CDR2 SFDVKD. The length of the CDR3 is 15 residues. The DNA for the CDR3 is TGTGCCACCAGTGGGGCTAGCGGAAGCACAGATACGCAGTATTTT. Its translation: CATSGASGSTDTQYF.

V usage is TRBV4-2 and J usage is TRBJ2-3; D is unclear. V lost 0 bases and J 1 base, leaving 14 bases between the germline ends. The CDR3 runs to 17 residues. Germline CDR1 is LGHNA and CDR2 is YNFKEQ. The CDR3 DNA is TGTGCCAGCAGCCAAGATCTCCAGGCCCCGGGCACAGATACGCAGTATTTT. Its translation is CASSQDLQAPGTDTQYF.

The chain links TRBV5-1 to TRBJ2-5; 16 bases are shared with TRBD2. V shed 4 bases and J 7 bases; nucleotides not matched to a gene: 13. The CDR3 loop spans 18 amino acids. The V gene's germline CDR1 is SGHRS and CDR2 YFSETQ. The CDR3 sequence: CASSGGLAGGPGSGTQYF. DNA for the CDR3: TGCGCCAGCAGCGGGGGACTAGCGGGAGGGCCAGGGAGCGGGACCCAGTACTTC. The whole variable domain, remainder taken from reference TRBV5-1 and TRBJ2-5, is KAGVTQTPRYLIKTRGQQVTLSCSPISGHRSVSWYQQTPGQGLQFLFEYFSETQRNKGNFPGRFSGRQFSNSRSEMNVSTLELGDSALYLCASSGGLAGGPGSGTQYFGPGTRLLVL.

The chain uses TRBV5-4 and TRBJ2-3, with 7 bases that match TRBD2. Germline V gene sequence: CDR1 SGHNT, CDR2 YYREEE (reference sequence). The CDR3 is made up of 15 amino acids. The V segment lost 5 bases and the J segment 6 bases; nucleotides outside the gene matches: 12. The CDR3 region is CASSWSGDSGDTQYF. The CDR3 bases are TGTGCCAGCAGTTGGAGCGGGGATAGTGGGGATACGCAGTATTTT.